This is a list of T cell receptor beta chains from one sample in a study of human CD4 T cells and Enterobacteriaceae. Sequencing was performed with immunoSEQ multiplex PCR; in TCRdb, only in-frame clones are kept and a portion is missing. The data hold some 30,000 clones, with 70% to 85% observed a single time. The sequenced sample was memory CD4+ T cells from blood. The origin of the receptors is a human donor in good health. Both conserved end residues are trimmed from each CDR3.

J gene,V gene,CDR3 length,CDR3 protein
TRBJ2-7,TRBV2,8,ASSEFEQY
TRBJ2-1,TRBV12-1,13,ASSSPSGVSNEQF
TRBJ1-2,TRBV2,12,ASSEAGHYYGYT
TRBJ1-4,TRBV5-1,13,ASSEGTQGYEKLF
TRBJ1-1,TRBV29-1,11,SVEYPKNTEAF
TRBJ2-1,TRBV19,16,ASSIHPGTSGPYNEQF
TRBJ1-2,TRBV2,13,ASSEVRQGAGGYT
TRBJ1-4,TRBV5-1,12,ASSSVGGLGKLF
TRBJ2-7,TRBV13,13,ASSLPGQFSYEQY
TRBJ1-1,TRBV28,12,ASNLGAGTTNAF
TRBJ1-1,TRBV27,11,ASSLSRNTEAF
TRBJ2-1,TRBV29-1,12,SAALAGGFNEQF
TRBJ2-7,TRBV5-6,13,ASSLGQALSYEQY
TRBJ1-1,TRBV5-1,11,ASSYGQNTEAF
TRBJ1-1,TRBV27,10,ASGTMNTEAF
TRBJ1-4,TRBV9,13,ASSVAGRENEKLF
TRBJ1-2,TRBV18,10,ASSDSHYGYT
TRBJ2-7,TRBV9,14,ASSPRSVGGAYEQY
TRBJ1-1,TRBV18,14,ASSRKVQDGNTEAF
TRBJ1-2,TRBV2,14,ASSGTGGWVNYGYT
TRBJ1-5,TRBV5-6,13,AGSLGTGEGQPQH
TRBJ1-1,TRBV10-1,13,ASSERTELNTEAF
TRBJ1-1,TRBV9,16,ASSPQGSFLRKNTEAF
TRBJ2-3,TRBV11-2,14,ASSLGIGTSQDTQY
TRBJ1-4,TRBV19,12,ASSDGTTNEKLF
TRBJ2-1,TRBV11-2,13,ASLGRLAGGNEQF
TRBJ2-7,TRBV5-4,13,ASSRDSSGIYEQY
TRBJ1-1,TRBV6-5,11,ASSYSGKPKAF
TRBJ1-5,TRBV19,12,ASSTWTDNQPQH
TRBJ2-1,TRBV28,9,ASSFYNEQF
TRBJ1-1,TRBV5-4,13,ASSPTGGARTEAF
TRBJ1-4,TRBV28,10,ASRSQGSKLF
TRBJ2-7,TRBV15,12,ATSRGDLAYEQY
TRBJ2-7,TRBV25-1,15,ASSRSSTGGKAYEQY
TRBJ1-2,TRBV7-9,16,ASSPNLPGPNGMSGYT
TRBJ2-7,TRBV29-1,12,SVEWGRTPYEQY
TRBJ1-2,TRBV5-1,13,ASSLGAGYRSGYT
TRBJ2-3,TRBV21-1,17,ASSKDSTRLAGDVDTQY
TRBJ2-7,TRBV11-2,12,ASSLERFAYEQY
TRBJ2-1,TRBV7-9,12,ASSLGTGYDEQF
TRBJ1-4,TRBV19,11,ASSGDRGEKLF